This T cell receptor (beta chain) was sequenced during a study of cytomegalovirus exposure and HLA in healthy donors. The V end was cut by 5 bases, the J end by 4 bases, with 18 bases between. This CDR3 region has 15 residues. The germline gives CDR1 SGHVS, CDR2 FQNEAQ. The PCR ran on 60 Vbeta and 13 Jbeta primers. TCRdb keeps only in-frame clones here, not all; method: immunoSEQ multiplex PCR. The table has about 160,000 clones, 80% to 90% seen once. Sequenced material: PBMCs. V gene TRBV7-8 combines with J gene TRBJ2-7, with D perhaps matching TRBD2 (7 bases). This sequence was found in a man aged 18 to 29 in good health and CMV-seropositive. CDR3 residues: CASSTPSGGNYEQYF. The CDR3 bases are TGTGCCAGCAGCACTCCCTCGGGGGGCAATTACGAGCAGTACTTC.